This is a list of T cell receptor beta chains from one sample in a study of blood T cell repertoires in COVID-19. Profiled with immunoSEQ multiplex PCR; TCRdb holds only in-frame clones, not every one. This table has 200,000 or so clones, around 86% appearing once. Sequencing was carried out using PBMCs or T cells enriched from blood (not recorded which). The receptors were gathered from a woman between 40 and 55 years old with acute COVID-19. Each CDR3 is given without its conserved first and last residue.

v_call | cdr3_length | cdr3_aa
TRBV14 | 13 | ASSQASGWRNTQY
TRBV6-6 | 10 | ASSQASYEQY
TRBV28 | 13 | ASRPTGPGTYEQY
TRBV3-1/TRBV3-2 | 13 | ASSLRGGSNEKLF
TRBV19 | 15 | ASSPTGASGRRDTQY
TRBV7-8 | 9 | ASSLIAEQY
TRBV9 | 14 | ASSVSGGTNTGELF
TRBV5-1 | 12 | ASSLEAGSYEQY
TRBV19 | 14 | ASTNQRGLGSSEAF
TRBV4-1 | 16 | ASSLSSRPGLKWNEQF
TRBV5-5 | 16 | ASSLDGVRVGMNTEAF
TRBV27 | 14 | ASSSSDLRTYNEQF
TRBV30 | 12 | APTHLTPEWGYT
TRBV19 | 11 | ASNYRLNEKLF
TRBV4-1 | 16 | ASSQDRGTSGSTDTQY
TRBV4-1 | 13 | ASSPLEAVSSPLH
TRBV28 | 12 | ASSPGSASYEQY
TRBV7-8 | 13 | ASSPTRGGYTEAF
TRBV5-1 | 12 | ASAGTGPYNEQF
TRBV11-3 | 12 | ASSTRTGWNIQY
TRBV11-2 | 15 | ASSLDVAGAGSYEQY
TRBV5-6 | 16 | ASSLVRWWTRWAGEQY
TRBV5-1 | 14 | ASSYGQGGSYNEQF
TRBV18 | 13 | ASSPDITSGYEQY
TRBV7-9 | 14 | ASSPPTRHSGNTIY
TRBV19 | 13 | ASSTQGSSNQPQH
TRBV9 | 11 | ASSVAPGIEAF
TRBV7-8 | 14 | ASSFLGGRTQETQY
TRBV6-5 | 10 | ASRAGRTEAF
TRBV28 | 14 | ASSSTTGGQNTEAF
TRBV28 | 11 | ASQQGGGNEQF
TRBV29-1 | 12 | SVSGTSGRNEQF
TRBV28 | 16 | ASSRFGAGGRANYEQY
TRBV18 | 12 | ASKLAASSYEQY
TRBV11-2 | 12 | ASSSGHRGETQY
TRBV19 | 14 | ASRSPGRTGGNEQF
TRBV5-1 | 13 | ASSLGRETTDTQY
TRBV7-8 | 13 | ASSAATGSNQPQH
TRBV27 | 15 | ASSFKLREPSGNTIY
TRBV7-3 | 12 | ASSFRGGDTEAF
TRBV7-6 | 12 | ASSPGLYTGELF
TRBV5-1 | 13 | ASSPSASSNYGYT
TRBV7-6 | 13 | ASSLVWAGENEQF
TRBV19 | 14 | ASSTGTGGIADTQY
TRBV12-3/TRBV12-4 | 9 | ASSSLFGYT
TRBV7-9 | 13 | ASSPDSPNLSPLH
TRBV28 | 14 | ASSLSPGTGRQPQH
TRBV19 | 12 | ASSPYLESQPQH
TRBV9 | 15 | ASSGRLGNPPGYEQF
TRBV6-6 | 13 | ASSYRGKSNQPQH
TRBV27 | 12 | ASSLSAGYNEQF
TRBV27 | 12 | ASSLAGKNQPQH
TRBV6-5 | 13 | ASTGLAGYPGELF
TRBV5-1 | 13 | ASSLLGGSGSEQF
TRBV19 | 13 | ASSVGGSQYNEQF
TRBV2 | 12 | ASRGGSATGELF